This T cell receptor beta chain was sequenced for a study of neurological immune-mediated disorders. From the 5' RACE reads, TCRdb called clonotypes with MiXCR, one entry per CDR3 protein. The sample carries about 18,000 distinct CDR3 sequences, 13% to 15% recorded once. This clonotype was detected many times. V was cut by 0 bases and J by 0 bases, with 11 bases left in between. Germline V gives CDR1 SGHVS, CDR2 FQNEAQ. This CDR3 has 16 residues. This TCR came from a woman aged 55-69 years with HTLV-1-associated myelopathy (HAM/TSP). The J gene is TRBJ1-1, the V gene TRBV7-8; D unclear. Sequencing input: CD4+ T cells from blood. The CDR3 is CASSLALSVMNTEAFF. CDR3 nucleotide sequence: TGTGCCAGCAGCTTAGCGCTTTCGGTCATGAACACTGAAGCTTTCTTT.